These 17 T cell receptor beta chains originate from one sample sequenced in a study of CD8+ T cells in alopecia areata. After isolation, RNA underwent reverse transcription to generate cDNA as the sequencing template. Method: immunoSEQ multiplex PCR; TCRdb's copy keeps in-frame clones and lacks some. The sample shows 150,000 to 200,000 clones, roughly 50% of them seen only once. Sequenced sample: CD4+ T cells sorted from blood. The receptors stem from a human donor in good health.

In its sample, this clone was seen once. The gene calls are TRBV20-1 and TRBJ1-2; D is ambiguous. The CDR3 consists of 11 residues. From germline, CDR1 is DFQATT and CDR2 SNEGSKA (reference sequence). With 4 bases removed from V and 4 bases from J, the gap between germline ends came to 7 bases. The CDR3 nucleotides are TGCAGTGCTACTTCTGGCTATGGCTACACCTTC. This sequence encodes CSATSGYGYTF.

This clone was recorded once. The V call is TRBV6-5, the J call TRBJ1-5; no reliable D call. Trimming took 0 bases from V and 0 from J, leaving 6 bases between them. CDR1 and CDR2 from the germline V gene are MNHEY and SVGAGI. The CDR3 extends over 15 amino acids. This CDR3 reads CASSYSTASNQPQHF. CDR3 nucleotide sequence: TGTGCCAGCAGTTACTCGACCGCTAGCAATCAGCCCCAGCATTTT.

The chain carries TRBV29-1 and TRBJ1-5, with 7 nucleotides matching TRBD1. Looked up from germline, CDR1 is SQVTM and CDR2 is ANQGSEA. Trimming removed 6 bases from V and 0 bases from J; junction bases left unmatched: 5. The CDR3 consists of 14 residues. Here the CDR3 DNA reads TGCAGCGTGGGGACAGACTATAGCAATCAGCCCCAGCATTTT. It translates to CSVGTDYSNQPQHF.

The chain recombines TRBV7-9 with TRBJ2-2; TRBD2 is a possible D gene (5 bases). This CDR3 contains 17 residues. The ends were cut back, 5 bases at V and 4 bases at J, with 20 bases in the middle. Germline loops: CDR1 SEHNR, CDR2 FQNEAQ (reference sequence). The CDR3 protein is CASSPIVGLGATGELFF. The DNA of the CDR3 is TGTGCCAGCAGCCCCATCGTTGGTCTGGGAGCCACCGGGGAGCTGTTTTTT.

The gene calls are TRBV27 and TRBJ2-5; 9 bases agree with TRBD1. This CDR3 has 16 amino acids. CDR1 MNHEY and CDR2 SMNVEV come from the germline V gene (reference sequence). Trimming at V came to 0 bases and at J to 5 bases, leaving 7 bases not matched to a gene. The CDR3 region is CASSLSHRGLGETQYF. The CDR3 DNA sequence: TGTGCCAGCAGTTTATCCCACAGGGGGCTGGGTGAGACCCAGTACTTC.

V usage is TRBV7-2 and J usage is TRBJ1-2, with D perhaps TRBD1 (5 bases). This CDR3 has 17 residues. The V end lost 1 base, the J end lost 7 bases, and 22 bases lay between the germline ends. CDR1 and CDR2 from the germline V gene are SGHTA and FQGNSA. The CDR3 reads CASSLDPGRALESGYTF. CDR3 sequence (DNA): TGTGCCAGCAGCTTAGATCCCGGCAGGGCCCTCGAATCTGGCTACACCTTC.

Many counts were recorded for this clone. The chain couples TRBV7-8 to TRBJ2-3, with D possibly TRBD2 on 6 matching bases. The germline CDR1 and CDR2 sequences are SGHVS and FQNEAQ. The germline V and J ends were trimmed by 3 bases and 2 bases, with 12 bases remaining between them. This CDR3 is 15 amino acids long. The chain's CDR3 is CASSLRELHTDTQYF. In DNA, the CDR3 is TGTGCCAGCAGCTTGCGGGAACTTCACACAGATACGCAGTATTTT.

The rearrangement joins TRBV29-1 to TRBJ1-2, with a possible D match to TRBD1 (6 bases). Germline-derived CDR1 and CDR2 are SQVTM and ANQGSEA. The CDR3 totals 13 residues. V lost 3 bases and J lost 4, with 12 bases in between. The CDR3 here is CSVDASDSYGYTF. The CDR3 DNA follows: TGCAGCGTTGATGCTTCGGACAGCTATGGCTACACCTTC.

This chain uses TRBV13 with TRBJ2-5, with a weak D call TRBD1 (6 bases). Germline values: CDR1 PRHDT, CDR2 FYEKMQ (reference sequence). V gave up 7 bases and J gave up 1 base, with 13 bases separating them. CDR3 size: 14 residues. In DNA form, the CDR3 reads TGTGCCAGCATGAACAGGGTGGGCCAAGAGACCCAGTACTTC. It yields the protein CASMNRVGQETQYF.

The chain uses TRBV4-2 and TRBJ1-5, with unresolved D. Germline CDR1 is LGHNA and CDR2 is YNFKEQ. Trimming removed 5 bases from V and 8 bases from J, with 16 bases in between. The CDR3 totals 14 residues. For the CDR3, the DNA is TGTGCCAGCAGCACCGGAGGGAAGGGAGAGCCCCAGCATTTT. Translation gives CASSTGGKGEPQHF.

Written as DNA, the CDR3 is TGCAGCGTTGAAGGAGGCACCGACAATGAGCAGTTCTTC. Its protein is CSVEGGTDNEQFF. The V and J genes are TRBV29-1 and TRBJ2-1; D call uncertain. Deletions cut 1 base from V and 5 bases from J, with 9 bases between. This CDR3 comprises 13 residues. Germline-derived CDR1 and CDR2 are SQVTM and ANQGSEA.

This rearrangement joins TRBV2 to TRBJ2-1; D might be TRBD2 (6 bases). The CDR3 has 11 amino acids. Germline values: CDR1 SNHLY, CDR2 FYNNEI. Trimming removed 6 bases at V and 9 bases at J, with 9 bases between. CDR3 loop: CASRTSTEQFF. The CDR3 bases are TGTGCCAGCAGAACTAGCACTGAGCAGTTCTTC.

The J gene is TRBJ2-1, the V gene TRBV5-4; D remains ambiguous. Germline assignment: CDR1 SGHNT and CDR2 YYREEE (reference sequence). The CDR3 contains 15 residues. Trimming stripped 1 base from V and 6 bases from J, with 14 bases between. The CDR3 sequence: CASSLPGPLANEQFF. The CDR3 DNA reads TGTGCCAGCAGCTTGCCGGGCCCGCTGGCCAATGAGCAGTTCTTC.

The rearrangement joins TRBV7-9 to TRBJ2-3, with D tentatively TRBD2 (5 bases). CDR3 length: 14 amino acids. The germline V gene has CDR1 SEHNR and CDR2 FQNEAQ (reference sequence). Trimming stripped 3 bases from V and 5 bases from J, with 12 bases between. For the CDR3, the DNA is TGTGCCAGCAGCTTTTACGGGATGCAAGATACGCAGTATTTT. Encoded protein: CASSFYGMQDTQYF.

This clone was seen a few times. The J gene is TRBJ1-1, the V gene TRBV25-1; D ambiguous. This CDR3 has 15 amino acids. Trimming cost V 5 bases and J 7 bases, with 20 bases left between them. Germline V gene sequence: CDR1 MGHDK, CDR2 SYGVNS. CDR3 nucleotides: TGTGCCAGCAGTAAGCAGTTCGGGCCCTCGGGTGAAGCTTTCTTT. Translating gives CASSKQFGPSGEAFF. Based on the CDR3 plus reference TRBV25-1 and TRBJ1-1, the full variable domain is EADIYQTPRYLVIGTGKKITLECSQTMGHDKMYWYQQDPGMELHLIHYSYGVNSTEKGDLSSESTVSRIRTEHFPLTLESARPSHTSQYLCASSKQFGPSGEAFFGQGTRLTVV.

This clone was observed once. The chain uses TRBV6-5 and TRBJ1-2; a possible D gene is TRBD1 (5 bases). Germline CDR1 and CDR2: MNHEY and SVGAGI. The CDR3 sequence is 13 residues long. The V and J ends lost 4 bases and 4 bases respectively, with 10 bases between them. CDR3 nucleotide sequence: TGTGCCAGCAGTTTCGCAGGGACCTATGGCTACACCTTC. The encoded protein is CASSFAGTYGYTF.

The rearrangement uses TRBV7-9 and TRBJ1-5, with D hard to call. Trimming took off 5 bases at V and 6 bases at J, with 11 bases between the two ends. The CDR3 extends over 13 amino acids. Germline values: CDR1 SEHNR, CDR2 FQNEAQ (reference sequence). The CDR3 DNA reads TGTGCCAGCAGCCGGTACGTACTTCAGCCCCAGCATTTT. Its translation: CASSRYVLQPQHF. Full variable domain (outside the CDR3, taken from reference TRBV7-9 and TRBJ1-5): DTGVSQNPRHKITKRGQNVTFRCDPISEHNRLYWYRQTLGQGPEFLTYFQNEAQLEKSRLLSDRFSAERPKGSFSTLEIQRTEQGDSAMYLCASSRYVLQPQHFGDGTRLSIL.